Presented here are 9 T cell receptor beta chains from one specimen sequenced in a study of CD4 T cells in relation to SARS-CoV-2 and coronaviruses. Their recognized antigens are unknown. CD4+ T cells from unexposed donors were obtained before the COVID-19 pandemic (2011-2018). CD4+ T cells were isolated from the cells after more than 8 days of culture. Profiling relied on immunoSEQ multiplex PCR, and the TCRdb table lists in-frame clones only, not all of them. This sample has 20,000 to 25,000 clones, with over 65% found just once. Sequences were obtained from CD4+ T cells from PBMCs, cultured in vitro. The receptors derive from a human donor in good health.

The chain recombines TRBV28 with TRBJ1-2; D perhaps matches TRBD1 (5 bases). Germline V gene data show CDR1 as MDHEN and CDR2 as SYDVKM. The CDR3 covers 14 residues. The germline V and J ends were trimmed by 3 bases and 3 bases, with 11 bases remaining between them. CDR3 in amino acids: CASSFVFRDYGYTF. The CDR3 nucleotides read TGTGCCAGCAGTTTCGTGTTCAGGGACTATGGCTACACCTTC.

J is TRBJ2-5 and V is TRBV9; TRBD1 matches at 9 bases. In germline, CDR1 is SGDLS, CDR2 YYNGEE. Trimming cost V 0 bases and J 3 bases; bases outside gene matches: 3. The CDR3 totals 15 residues. CDR3 sequence: CASSVGWDREETQYF. The CDR3 bases are TGTGCCAGCAGCGTAGGGTGGGACAGGGAAGAGACCCAGTACTTC.

This clone was seen a single time. The chain couples TRBV11-2 to TRBJ2-7, with 10 bases fitting TRBD2. CDR3 length: 16 residues. Trimming at V came to 5 bases and at J to 7 bases, leaving 14 bases not matched to a gene. Per the germline V gene, CDR1 is SGHAT and CDR2 is FQNNGV. DNA of the CDR3: TGTGCCAGCAGCCCGACGACTAGCGGGCTAAATAGGGAGCAGTACTTC. It translates to CASSPTTSGLNREQYF. Using reference TRBV11-2 and TRBJ2-7 for the parts outside the CDR3, the full variable domain is EAGVAQSPRYKIIEKRQSVAFWCNPISGHATLYWYQQILGQGPKLLIQFQNNGVVDDSQLPKDRFSAERLKGVDSTLKIQPAKLEDSAVYLCASSPTTSGLNREQYFGPGTRLTVT.

This sequence joins TRBV20-1 and TRBJ2-5, with D perhaps being TRBD1 or TRBD2 (5 bases each). The CDR3 length is 14 residues. V shed 3 bases and J shed 5 bases, with 16 bases lying between them. CDR1 is DFQATT, CDR2 SNEGSKA, per germline (reference sequence). The CDR3 spells CSASLSGPRETQYF. The DNA for the CDR3 is TGCAGTGCTAGTCTCTCGGGGCCCCGGGAGACCCAGTACTTC.

The chain couples TRBV18 to TRBJ1-2; 10 nucleotides agree with TRBD1. From germline, CDR1 is KGHSH and CDR2 LQKENI. V trimming: 0 bases; J trimming: 7 bases; junction bases outside the gene matches: 8. This CDR3 comprises 16 residues. The CDR3 region has the DNA TGTGCCAGCTCACCACCCGGGACAGGGGAGAAGGGTGGCTACACCTTC. Amino acid sequence: CASSPPGTGEKGGYTF.

The rearrangement uses TRBV15 and TRBJ1-4, with D perhaps matching TRBD1 (5 bases). The CDR3 runs 14 residues. The ends were cut back, 5 bases at V and 5 bases at J, with 12 bases in the middle. CDR1 LNHNV and CDR2 YYDKDF come from the germline V gene (reference sequence). DNA of the CDR3: TGTGCCACCAGCTCCGGGACGGGAAATGAAAAACTGTTTTTT. Encoded protein: CATSSGTGNEKLFF.

The V call is TRBV20-1, the J call TRBJ1-1, with D tentatively TRBD1 (6 bases). Trimming shortened V by 4 bases and J by 10 bases, and 7 bases separated the two germline ends. Germline lookup yields CDR1 DFQATT and CDR2 SNEGSKA (reference sequence). This CDR3 is 9 amino acids long. For the CDR3, the DNA is TGCAGTGCTAACAGGGCAGCTTTCTTT. Protein: CSANRAAFF.

This clone was seen only a few times. V usage is TRBV11-2 and J usage is TRBJ2-1, with a tentative D call TRBD2 (5 bases). The CDR3 sequence is 15 residues long. Trimming removed 0 bases at V and 10 bases at J, with 16 bases between. In germline, CDR1 is SGHAT, CDR2 FQNNGV. CDR3 amino acids: CASSLDIVGGGEQFF. The CDR3 DNA is TGTGCCAGCAGCTTAGATATTGTCGGAGGTGGCGAGCAGTTCTTC. Full variable domain (missing parts from reference TRBV11-2 and TRBJ2-1): EAGVAQSPRYKIIEKRQSVAFWCNPISGHATLYWYQQILGQGPKLLIQFQNNGVVDDSQLPKDRFSAERLKGVDSTLKIQPAKLEDSAVYLCASSLDIVGGGEQFFGPGTRLTVL.

V is TRBV5-6 and J is TRBJ1-6; D is possibly TRBD1 (6 bases). Germline values: CDR1 SGHDT, CDR2 YYEEEE. The CDR3 runs to 13 residues. Deletions cut 1 base from V and 8 bases from J, with 7 bases between. The CDR3 DNA reads as TGTGCCAGCAGCTTGAAGGGGGATTCACCCCTCCACTTT. It translates to CASSLKGDSPLHF.